The rows below give T cell receptor beta chains drawn from one sample of a study of shared clonotypes between healthy human individuals. The data were produced by immunoSEQ multiplex PCR, yet TCRdb's version contains in-frame clones alone and is incomplete. In the table there are 450,000 to 500,000 clones, around 80% of which are singletons. Material for sequencing was PBMCs. These receptors were obtained from a woman aged 40 to 55 in good health. Some clones in this sample may be carry-over from other donors' samples. CDR3s include the opening cysteine and the closing phenylalanine or tryptophan. D genes are given only for firm matches. Expanded clones get a size class; other rows say once, few or many, or leave the size out.

clone_size v_call d_call cdr3_aa
- TRBV20-1 - CSASDYNEQFF
few TRBV2 TRBD2 CASSPGLAGGGETQYF
- TRBV28 - CASSFDGGVAETQYF
- TRBV18 TRBD1 CASSPPLGQGVVIQYF
- TRBV19 - CASSMARGRSNEQFF
- TRBV19 - CASSIDYRQTYEQYF
- TRBV9 - CASSPRGGGLNTGELFF
- TRBV9 - CASSVEDPSTDTQYF
- TRBV7-6 TRBD1 CASSATLTLTGEETQYF
- TRBV18 TRBD1 CASSNRQGVYEQYF
- TRBV7-7 TRBD2 CASSTGTSGTQYF
- TRBV5-1 - CASSLSGLPRETQYF
- TRBV4-1 - CASKQEYQETQYF
few TRBV9 - CASSSKGIYEQYF
- TRBV18 - CASSPLSVYEQYF